This TCR beta chain comes out of a study of neurological immune-mediated disorders (dated by TCRdb to about 2019). General notes on the study: Among the 35 or so multiple sclerosis patients, relapsing-remitting MS was present in some 31 and secondary progressive MS was present in 3. The cohort was made up of about 66 subjects, consisting of around 14 HAM/TSP patients, roughly 35 multiple sclerosis patients and approximately 20 healthy controls. The roughly 110 TCR-beta libraries included longitudinal samples, technical triplicates and paired sorted CD4+ and CD8+ T-cell subsets alongside PBMC samples. Using UMI-based sequencing, the study compared peripheral blood TCR-beta repertoires from patients with HTLV-I-associated myelopathy (HAM/TSP), patients with multiple sclerosis, and healthy controls. Paper-wide results and their limitations: Repertoires from 18 of 34 MS patients were grouped by phylogenetic analysis into a cluster of related CDR3 sequences, suggesting a possible repertoire-level signature. TCR clonal expansion was greatest in HAM/TSP patients and smallest in MS patients, who ranked below even healthy controls. No identical CDR3 amino acid sequences were shared among expanded clones across subjects, suggesting private TCR-beta repertoires in all groups. No clinical or MRI features were associated with the MS cluster, and the authors said that larger cohorts are needed.

cDNA was synthesized by template-switch 5'RACE using a primer carrying a 10-nucleotide random unique molecular identifier by which each TCR transcript was tagged. Every sequencing run yielded over 160 million TCR-beta sequences covering 15-18 subjects. Total RNA was extracted with the RNeasy kit. The KAPA Real-time Library Amplification kit was used to amplify TCR-beta VDJ regions with primers for the TCR constant region and the 5'RACE anchor. A first PCR added sample indexes and Illumina adaptors, after which a second PCR increased the library yield. After Ampure bead purification, the TCR product of roughly 650 bp was size-selected on a 2% E-gel SizeSelection system. Library quality was checked on a Bioanalyzer, concentration was measured with Qubit, and libraries were quantified with the Kapa Library Quantification kit before pooling. An Illumina HiSeq 2500 was used to sequence the libraries paired-end at 2 x 150 bp. To increase sequence diversity, roughly 24-32% phiX was spiked into each library pool. Per the source publication's procedure: The UMI-based MiGEC pipeline processed quality-filtered reads and removed over 80% of raw TCR sequences during error correction. VDJ genes were aligned to IMGT germline references, and each clonotype was defined by a unique CDR3 amino acid sequence together with V-J genes. Clonal expansion, Shannon diversity, and CDR3 relatedness (CalcPairwiseDistances, ClusterSamples) were evaluated with VDJtools, and phylogenetic trees were built with CLCbio workbench. Expanded clones were defined as having at least 8 unique UMIs, based on coefficient-of-variation modelling across technical triplicates. The public reads were run again by TCRdb, first through fastp at Q25 and then through MiXCR, and only productive beta chains were kept. Each record represents a unique CDR3 protein, reported with the most common genes and DNA among its rows. For this entry, the V and J calls and clone size follow TCRdb and not the study's own pipeline. This sample lists fewer than 60,000 distinct CDR3 sequences; over 3.5% were detected once. Of the sample, roughly 7.1% is held by the ten largest clones.

The table lists this clonotype with many counts. Its antigen specificity is not known. No much larger clone is present one base from it, and per-base qualities are unavailable. The trim is 3 bases for V and 7 bases for J, with a gap of 24 bases between the germline ends. The CDR3 contains 17 residues, cysteine and phenylalanine counted. The kept DNA is CDR3 alone, 51 bases in frame from the first base. From a lookup of the germline V gene, CDR1 and CDR2 are SGDLS and YYNGEE. For the unsorted PBMC libraries, 2 million PBMCs were stored in RNAlater at -80 degrees C until RNA extraction and were used to generate the libraries. Multiple sclerosis patients were enrolled in a US clinical protocol evaluating disease progression by magnetic resonance imaging. PBMCs were separated from peripheral blood using Ficoll-Hypaque density gradient centrifugation and then cryopreserved in liquid nitrogen.

The sequence was obtained from a man aged 60-69 years with multiple sclerosis. This chain is built from TRBV9 and TRBJ2-3; the D call is possibly TRBD1 or TRBD2, each sharing 5 bases. Sample: PBMCs. CDR3 reads: CASSARTGTPDVNTQYF. The nucleotides are TGTGCCAGCAGCGCTCGTACCGGGACCCCCGATGTGAATACGCAGTATTTT.